The rows below give T cell receptor beta chains drawn from one sample of a study of response to subunit inactivated influenza vaccine. One entry per CDR3 protein, called by TCRdb with MiXCR from the RT-PCR reads. Among more than 600,000 distinct CDR3 sequences listed, about 18% were seen once. The sequences come from PBMCs from blood, collected 4 to 6 days after vaccination. The receptors were gathered from a middle-aged man who received an inactivated influenza vaccine. The CDR3 runs from the conserved cysteine through the conserved F or W. Each record gives: J gene, V gene, D gene, clone size, CDR3 protein, CDR3 DNA. A D gene is named only where the DNA matches it firmly. The size entry is marked missing in some rows and otherwise reads once, few, many or a size class.

>TRBJ2-3|TRBV14|TRBD2|many
CASSQDQASGGRTDTQYF
TGTGCCAGCAGCCAAGATCAAGCTAGCGGGGGTCGCACAGATACGCAGTATTTT
>TRBJ2-2|TRBV6-1|TRBD2|NA
CASWAKRGTTGELFF
TGTGCCAGCTGGGCAAAGCGGGGAACCACCGGGGAGCTGTTTTTT
>TRBJ2-5|TRBV9|NA|few
CASSVEGGGRETQYF
TGTGCCAGCAGCGTAGAAGGTGGAGGGCGTGAGACCCAGTACTTC
>TRBJ2-5|TRBV14|NA|NA
CASSPLDGGWIETQYF
TGTGCCAGCAGCCCTTTGGATGGGGGGTGGATCGAGACCCAGTACTTC
>TRBJ2-5|TRBV15|NA|many
CATSSLQQGRETQYF
TGTGCCACCAGCAGCTTACAACAGGGTAGAGAGACCCAGTACTTC
>TRBJ1-4|TRBV20-1|TRBD1|NA
CSATDRGQEKLFF
TGCAGTGCTACAGACAGGGGTCAGGAAAAACTGTTTTTT
>TRBJ2-2|TRBV3-1|TRBD1|few
CASNQGAIGELFF
TGTGCCAGCAACCAGGGGGCGATCGGGGAGCTGTTTTTT
>TRBJ2-7|TRBV7-9|NA|NA
CASSPEPGSSYEQYF
TGTGCCAGCAGCCCAGAGCCGGGGTCCTCCTACGAGCAGTACTTC
>TRBJ1-1|TRBV11-2|NA|few
CASSPRILRNTEAFF
TGTGCCAGCAGCCCGAGAATCCTAAGGAACACTGAAGCTTTCTTT
>TRBJ1-1|TRBV12-3/TRBV12-4|NA|NA
CASSRSLGTVEAFF
TGTGCCAGCAGCCGATCATTGGGGACGGTAGAAGCTTTCTTT
>TRBJ2-7|TRBV28|TRBD2|few
CASSSETSGSYEQYF
TGTGCCAGCAGTTCAGAGACTAGCGGGAGTTACGAGCAGTACTTC